A single sample gave rise to the 29 T cell receptor beta chains below, sequenced in a study of CDR3 diversity in severe acne. MiXCR was run by TCRdb on the PCR reads, yielding one entry per CDR3 protein. The sample contains some 84,000 distinct CDR3 sequences, 45% to 55% of which appear only once. The sequenced sample consisted of blood. These receptors all come from a male donor in good health, serving as a control.

This chain links TRBV24-1 with TRBJ2-7; D is unclear. Trimming took 7 bases from V and 6 from J, leaving 15 bases between them. From germline, CDR1 is KGHDR and CDR2 SFDVKD. This CDR3 spans 13 amino acids. The CDR3 DNA sequence: TGTGCCACCAGGTCACATCCCTCCGCCGAGCAGTACTTC. Its translation is CATRSHPSAEQYF.

The chain joins TRBV25-1 to TRBJ1-3; tentatively, D is TRBD1 (5 bases). V lost 6 bases and J lost 3, with 9 bases in between. This CDR3 is built from 13 residues. CDR1 is MGHDK and CDR2 is SYGVNS in the germline V gene. DNA for the CDR3: TGTGCCAGCAGCGTAACAGGTGGAAACACCATATATTTT. The encoded protein is CASSVTGGNTIYF.

This clonotype appeared a few times. V is TRBV12-3 or TRBV12-4 and J is TRBJ1-5, with unresolved D. Trimming removed 6 bases at V and 4 bases at J, with 10 bases between. The CDR3 is 13 amino acids. The CDR3 loop is CASRADGNQPQHF. CDR3 nucleotide sequence: TGTGCCAGCAGAGCTGACGGGAATCAGCCCCAGCATTTT.

The chain links TRBV9 to TRBJ1-2; D gene uncertain. Trimming removed 4 bases from V and 7 bases from J, with 17 bases in between. The germline V gene encodes CDR1 SGDLS and CDR2 YYNGEE. CDR3 length equals 14 residues. As DNA, the CDR3 is TGTGCCAGCAGCCAAGAGGGCGGGCATACTGGCTACACCTTC. This translates into CASSQEGGHTGYTF.

This clonotype was seen only a few times. The V gene is TRBV7-9, the J gene TRBJ1-1; possibly TRBD1 for D (5 bases). Trimming removed 11 bases from V and 1 base from J, with 11 bases in between. Germline V lookup: CDR1 SEHNR, CDR2 FQNEAQ (reference sequence). The CDR3 contains 12 residues. The CDR3: CAVGRANTEAFF. The CDR3 DNA sequence: TGTGCCGTCGGCAGGGCGAACACTGAAGCTTTCTTT.

The chain recombines TRBV11-1 with TRBJ2-5; D gene unclear. The CDR3 is made up of 13 amino acids. Germline V gives CDR1 SGHAT, CDR2 FQDESV (reference sequence). V was shortened by 1 base and J by 5 bases, with 8 bases between the two germline ends. CDR3 protein: CASSLVAGETQYF. CDR3 DNA sequence: TGTGCCAGCAGCTTAGTGGCTGGGGAGACCCAGTACTTC.

This clonotype came up many times. The chain links TRBV28 to TRBJ2-2, with D perhaps TRBD1 (6 bases). This CDR3 spans 14 amino acids. Trimming left V 6 bases short and J 0 bases short, with 8 bases between. Germline-derived CDR1 and CDR2 are MDHEN and SYDVKM. This chain's CDR3 is CASSTGTNTGELFF. The CDR3 coding sequence is TGTGCCAGCAGCACAGGGACGAACACCGGGGAGCTGTTTTTT. The full variable domain, its missing parts supplied by reference TRBV28 and TRBJ2-2, is DVKVTQSSRYLVKRTGEKVFLECVQDMDHENMFWYRQDPGLGLRLIYFSYDVKMKEKGDIPEGYSVSREKKERFSLILESASTNQTSMYLCASSTGTNTGELFFGEGSRLTVL.

Concerning this clonotype itself: This may be a read error, as it is one base from a much larger clone. The V and J genes are TRBV9 and TRBJ1-6, with D perhaps TRBD1 (5 bases). The V end lost 3 bases, the J end lost 10 bases, and 23 bases lay between the germline ends. This CDR3 region has 17 residues. Germline V gives CDR1 SGDLS, CDR2 YYNGEE. The CDR3 region is CASSAEGTTRWISPLHF. CDR3 DNA sequence: TGTGCCAGCAGCGCAGAGGGGACTACAAGGTGGATCTCACCCCTCCACTTT.

The rearrangement uses TRBV28 and TRBJ1-1; no firm D call. V was clipped by 7 bases and J by 1 base, with 4 bases between them. The CDR3 consists of 11 residues. Germline V gives CDR1 MDHEN, CDR2 SYDVKM. The CDR3 is CASKRNTEAFF. The CDR3 DNA sequence: TGTGCCAGCAAGCGGAACACTGAAGCTTTCTTT.

In the case of this clonotype: At one end, the junction sequence differs from germline, possibly due to a read error. The V gene is TRBV20-1, the J gene TRBJ2-5; 8 bases line up with TRBD2. The CDR3 runs to 14 residues. Per germline, CDR1 DFQATT and CDR2 SNEGSKA (reference sequence). The DNA for the CDR3 is TGCAGTGTCGGGGGGACTAGTCAGCAAGAGACTCAGTACTTC. This codes for CSVGGTSQQETQYF.

This clonotype has at least ten counts. This chain connects TRBV28 to TRBJ2-2; no clear D gene. Trimming left V 3 bases short and J 3 bases short, with 11 bases between. The length of the CDR3 is 15 residues. Germline V CDR1 and CDR2: MDHEN, SYDVKM. CDR3 in DNA: TGTGCCAGCAGTTTGTTACGGGTTGACACCGGGGAGCTGTTTTTT. It is translated as CASSLLRVDTGELFF.

This clonotype has ten or more counts. The chain has TRBV7-8 and TRBJ2-5; D is unresolved. CDR1 and CDR2 (germline): SGHVS, FQNEAQ. The CDR3 is 11 residues long. V lost 7 bases and J 3 bases, leaving 6 bases between the germline ends. CDR3 sequence: CASMGKETQYF. CDR3 sequence (DNA): TGTGCCAGCATGGGGAAAGAGACCCAGTACTTC.

A note on this clonotype: One base away lies a much larger clone, so this may be a sequencing read error. The V call is TRBV20-1, the J call TRBJ1-1, with D possibly TRBD1 on 6 matching bases. The CDR3 extends over 14 amino acids. With 6 bases removed from V and 4 bases from J, the gap between germline ends came to 18 bases. The germline V gene encodes CDR1 DFQATT and CDR2 SNEGSKA (reference sequence). The CDR3 loop is CSASKQPGATEAFF. The CDR3 DNA is TGCAGTGCCTCCAAACAACCAGGGGCCACTGAAGCTTTCTTT.

To note about this clonotype: A much larger clone differs by one base, so this may be a read error. V is TRBV7-9 and J is TRBJ2-7; either TRBD1 or TRBD2 may fit D (5 bases each). CDR1 SEHNR and CDR2 FQNEAQ come from the germline V gene (reference sequence). V was pared by 5 bases and J by 3 bases, with 20 bases between. The CDR3 is made up of 16 amino acids. The CDR3 DNA is TGTGCCAGCAGCCCACCCGGGGCAGGAGCCGACTACGAGCAGTACTTC. It codes for CASSPPGAGADYEQYF.

By sample share, this clonotype is medium-sized (0.01 to 0.1%). The chain uses TRBV9 and TRBJ2-7; D is undetermined. The CDR3 contains 15 residues. V was pared by 0 bases and J by 3 bases, with 13 bases between. Per the germline V gene, CDR1 is SGDLS and CDR2 is YYNGEE. The CDR3 DNA reads TGTGCCAGCAGCGTAGCCAGTGCTGGGATCTACGAGCAGTACTTC. It codes for CASSVASAGIYEQYF.

This clonotype was seen repeatedly, ten times or more. The rearrangement joins TRBV6-5 to TRBJ2-1, with D maybe TRBD2 (7 bases). The V end was cut by 5 bases, the J end by 4 bases, with 15 bases between. The CDR3 covers 15 residues. Germline V lookup: CDR1 MNHEY, CDR2 SVGAGI. The CDR3 sequence: CASSPWRGPYNEQFF. The CDR3 DNA follows: TGTGCCAGCAGTCCCTGGCGGGGGCCTTACAATGAGCAGTTCTTC.

Here the CDR3 reads CASRQGISYEQYF. In nucleotides, the CDR3 is TGTGCCAGTAGGCAGGGGATTTCCTACGAGCAGTACTTC. V and J are TRBV19 and TRBJ2-7; D might be TRBD1 (6 bases). The CDR3 extends over 13 amino acids. Germline CDR1 reads LNHDA; CDR2 reads SQIVND (reference sequence). V was pared by 6 bases and J by 1 base, with 10 bases between.

As concerns this clonotype: A junction boundary mismatches the germline segment, possibly from a read error. This chain joins TRBV7-9 and TRBJ2-5, with 7 nucleotides matching TRBD1. The CDR3 extends over 14 amino acids. From germline, CDR1 is SEHNR and CDR2 FQNEAQ (reference sequence). CDR3 bases: TGCGCCAGCAGCCCCAAGGACAGGCTAGAGACCCAGTACTTC. Encoded protein: CASSPKDRLETQYF.

This clonotype occurred many times. The chain links TRBV25-1 to TRBJ2-7; TRBD2 agrees at 8 bases. Germline V gene lookup returns CDR1 MGHDK and CDR2 SYGVNS. The V gene end was trimmed by 4 bases and the J gene end by 5 bases; junction bases not matched to a gene: 16. This CDR3 has 17 residues. The CDR3 spells CASSGGGYERESHEQYF. DNA for the CDR3: TGTGCCAGCAGTGGCGGGGGCTATGAGCGGGAGTCGCACGAGCAGTACTTC.

This chain joins TRBV7-2 and TRBJ1-2, with no clear D. Germline V gives CDR1 SGHTA, CDR2 FQGNSA. The CDR3 has 14 amino acids. Trimming took 3 bases from V and 5 from J, leaving 13 bases between them. In nucleotides, the CDR3 is TGTGCCAGCAGCTTGGCCGGCTCCCGATATGGCTACACCTTC. It is translated as CASSLAGSRYGYTF.

The gene calls are TRBV5-4 and TRBJ2-7; no clear D gene. The germline V gene has CDR1 SGHNT and CDR2 YYREEE (reference sequence). V was shortened by 3 bases and J by 2 bases, with 12 bases between the two germline ends. There are 14 residues in the CDR3. The CDR3 loop reads CASSSGQAAYEQYF. DNA for the CDR3: TGTGCCAGCAGCTCTGGGCAGGCGGCCTACGAGCAGTACTTC.

The rearrangement uses TRBV29-1 and TRBJ2-1, with 7 bases fitting TRBD2. Germline CDR1 and CDR2: SQVTM and ANQGSEA. Unmatched junction bases numbered 13, after V lost 5 bases and J lost 6 bases. CDR3 length: 15 amino acids. CDR3 nucleotides: TGCAGCGTTATGGCCGGGGAGGGAAGAGTCAATGAGCAGTTCTTC. It is translated as CSVMAGEGRVNEQFF.

This clonotype was observed many times. The chain employs TRBV29-1 and TRBJ2-7, with 9 bases identical to TRBD1. Per germline, CDR1 SQVTM and CDR2 ANQGSEA. V was pared by 7 bases and J by 3 bases, with 13 bases of the junction left unmatched. The CDR3 has 15 amino acids. The CDR3 coding sequence is TGCAGCGCCGAACGAAGGACAGGGGATAGCTACGAGCAGTACTTC. The encoded protein is CSAERRTGDSYEQYF.

This clonotype was recorded many times. The chain joins TRBV6-1 to TRBJ1-2; the D is unclear. Germline CDR1 and CDR2: MNHNS and SASEGT. The CDR3 contains 13 residues. V lost 2 bases, J lost 1 base, and 5 bases lay in between. The CDR3 region has the DNA TGTGCCAGCAGTGAACGGGATAACTATGGCTACACCTTC. It is translated as CASSERDNYGYTF.

V and J are TRBV28 and TRBJ2-2, with no clear D. This CDR3 comprises 12 residues. Between the trimmed V and J ends, which lost 8 bases and 1 base, there was a span of 5 bases. Germline V gene data show CDR1 as MDHEN and CDR2 as SYDVKM. The CDR3 coding sequence is TGTGCCAGCCTCAGGAACACCGGGGAGCTGTTTTTT. As protein: CASLRNTGELFF. Complete variable domain (other parts from reference TRBV28 and TRBJ2-2): DVKVTQSSRYLVKRTGEKVFLECVQDMDHENMFWYRQDPGLGLRLIYFSYDVKMKEKGDIPEGYSVSREKKERFSLILESASTNQTSMYLCASLRNTGELFFGEGSRLTVL.

The chain employs TRBV4-1 and TRBJ1-5; weak D call: TRBD1 (5 bases). CDR1 is MGHRA and CDR2 is YSYEKL in the germline V gene. CDR3 length: 15 amino acids. Trimming cost V 4 bases and J 0 bases, with 10 bases left between them. The CDR3 nucleotides read TGCGCCAGCAGCCCTGCGCAGGGTAGCAATCAGCCCCAGCATTTT. As protein: CASSPAQGSNQPQHF.

This clonotype was observed at least ten times. The chain employs TRBV20-1 and TRBJ2-1; unclear D gene. Trimming removed 1 base at V and 10 bases at J, with 14 bases between. The CDR3 consists of 13 residues. Germline V gene data show CDR1 as DFQATT and CDR2 as SNEGSKA (reference sequence). DNA for the CDR3: TGCAGTGCTAGAGCCCCGGGTGTAGGGGAGCAGTTCTTC. This encodes CSARAPGVGEQFF.

The chain uses TRBV10-3 and TRBJ1-6; D may be TRBD1 (6 bases). The CDR3 covers 14 residues. Trimming removed 3 bases at V and 10 bases at J, with 13 bases between. Looked up from germline, CDR1 is ENHRY and CDR2 is SYGVKD. CDR3 sequence (DNA): TGTGCCATCAGTGAAGGTGGGGGGCAATCACCCCTCCACTTT. Translating gives CAISEGGGQSPLHF.

The chain recombines TRBV15 with TRBJ2-7; 10 bases are shared with TRBD1. Germline loops: CDR1 LNHNV, CDR2 YYDKDF (reference sequence). The CDR3 contains 17 residues. The V segment lost 3 bases and the J segment 3 bases; nucleotides outside the gene matches: 11. The CDR3: CATSSLGSGTGVYEQYF. The CDR3 DNA is TGTGCCACCAGCAGCTTAGGGTCCGGGACAGGGGTCTACGAGCAGTACTTC. Based on the CDR3 plus reference TRBV15 and TRBJ2-7, the full variable domain is DAMVIQNPRYQVTQFGKPVTLSCSQTLNHNVMYWYQQKSSQAPKLLFHYYDKDFNNEADTPDNFQSRRPNTSFCFLDIRSPGLGDTAMYLCATSSLGSGTGVYEQYFGPGTRLTVT.